This T cell receptor (beta chain) was profiled in a study of blood T cells in healthy people across ages. A second PCR, run for roughly 7 to 11 cycles, used a sample-barcoded 5' primer plus a J-beta primer mix. Each CDR3 protein is one row after TCRdb ran MiXCR on the 5' RACE reads. The table shows 750,000 to 950,000 distinct CDR3 sequences, with 25% to 30% occurring only once. Deletions cut 0 bases from V and 3 bases from J, with 9 bases between. The germline V gene encodes CDR1 ENHRY and CDR2 SYGVKD. This CDR3 region has 14 residues. Healthy Caucasian individuals from Russia aged roughly 6 to 95 were enrolled as donors. Findings and limits, study-wide: Naive and antigen-experienced cells were not separated, limiting conclusive comparison.

Comments on this clonotype: Antigen unknown.

Another study also made use of these data, one on T cells of mothers and their children. From that paper: At a sensitivity of about 98 clones per million clonotypes, no persistent microchimeric T cell clones appeared.

This clonotype was obtained from a woman in her 40s in good health. Source material: blood. The genes are TRBV10-3 and TRBJ2-7, with D possibly being TRBD1 (5 bases). The CDR3 region has the DNA TGTGCCATCAGTGAGTCGACAGAGTACTACGAGCAGTACTTC. This sequence encodes CAISESTEYYEQYF.